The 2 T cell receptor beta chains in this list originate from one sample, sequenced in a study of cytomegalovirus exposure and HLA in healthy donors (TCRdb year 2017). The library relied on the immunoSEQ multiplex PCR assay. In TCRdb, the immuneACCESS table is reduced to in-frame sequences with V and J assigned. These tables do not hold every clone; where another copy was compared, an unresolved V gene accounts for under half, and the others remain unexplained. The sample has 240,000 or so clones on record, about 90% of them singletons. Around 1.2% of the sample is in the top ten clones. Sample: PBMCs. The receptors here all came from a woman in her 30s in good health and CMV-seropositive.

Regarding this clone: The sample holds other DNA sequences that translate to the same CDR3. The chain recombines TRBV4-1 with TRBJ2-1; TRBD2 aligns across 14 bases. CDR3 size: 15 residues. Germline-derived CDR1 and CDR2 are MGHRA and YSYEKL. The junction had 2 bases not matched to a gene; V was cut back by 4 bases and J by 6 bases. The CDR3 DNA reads TGCGCCAGCAGCCGACTAGCGGGAGGGGGCAATGAGCAGTTCTTC. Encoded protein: CASSRLAGGGNEQFF.

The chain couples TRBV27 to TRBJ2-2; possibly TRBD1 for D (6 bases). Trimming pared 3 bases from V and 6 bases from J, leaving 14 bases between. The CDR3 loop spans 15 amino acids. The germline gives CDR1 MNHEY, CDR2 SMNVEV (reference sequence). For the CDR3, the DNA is TGTGCCAGCAGTTTGCTCGACAGGTACTCCGGGGAGCTGTTTTTT. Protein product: CASSLLDRYSGELFF.